This T cell receptor beta chain stems from a study of cytomegalovirus exposure and HLA in healthy donors. Donors likely had unrecorded immune exposures despite being nominally healthy when sampled. PCR used 60 Vbeta primers and 13 Jbeta primers. Using immunoSEQ multiplex PCR, the repertoire was profiled, and TCRdb retains in-frame clones only, with some absent. Of fewer than 250,000 clones in the sample, 81% were seen once. Germline CDR1 and CDR2: MNHNS and SASEGT. The CDR3 sequence is 11 residues long. Trimming left V 5 bases short and J 9 bases short, with 10 bases between. On this clone itself: The antigen is unknown.

Notes on the study in general: Sequencing artifact likely explains a cluster of highly shared sequence variants. One later analysis reportedly identified an Asian-associated ancestry cluster that showed fewer N-insertions than the roughly 670-donor mean. TCR beta V- and J-gene trimming was later associated with a missense DCLRE1C variant.

Sequencing was performed on PBMCs. This sequence originates from a young man in good health and CMV-seronegative. The chain uses TRBV6-1 and TRBJ1-2, with no clear D. The CDR3 DNA is TGTGCCAGCAGTCCCCAGTCCAGCTACACCTTC. This codes for CASSPQSSYTF.